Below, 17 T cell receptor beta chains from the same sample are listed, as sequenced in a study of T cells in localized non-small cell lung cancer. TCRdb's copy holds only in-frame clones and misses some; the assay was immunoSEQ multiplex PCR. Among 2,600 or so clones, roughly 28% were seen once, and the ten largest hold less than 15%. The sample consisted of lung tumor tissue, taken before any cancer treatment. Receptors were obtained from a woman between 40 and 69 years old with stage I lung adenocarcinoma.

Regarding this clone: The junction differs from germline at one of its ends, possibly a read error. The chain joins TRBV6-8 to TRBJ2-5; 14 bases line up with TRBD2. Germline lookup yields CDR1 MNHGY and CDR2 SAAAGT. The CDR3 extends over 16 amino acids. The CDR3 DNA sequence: TGTGCCATCAGTGCCCCCGGGACTAGCGGGAGAGAGACCCAGTACTTC. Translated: CAISAPGTSGRETQYF.

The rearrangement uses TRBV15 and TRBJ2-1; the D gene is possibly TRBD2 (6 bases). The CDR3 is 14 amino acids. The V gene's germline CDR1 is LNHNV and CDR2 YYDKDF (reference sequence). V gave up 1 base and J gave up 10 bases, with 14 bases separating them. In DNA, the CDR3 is TGTGCCACCAGCAGAGGCACTAGCTACGGAGAGCAGTTCTTC. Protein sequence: CATSRGTSYGEQFF.

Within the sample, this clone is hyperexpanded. CDR3 nucleotides: TGTGCCAGCAGTGGGGGCAGGGAAGGGTACAATGAGCAGTTCTTC. Its translation: CASSGGREGYNEQFF. J is TRBJ2-1 and V is TRBV6-8; maybe TRBD1 (6 bases). Germline CDR1 reads MNHGY; CDR2 reads SAAAGT. CDR3 length equals 15 residues. V lost 5 bases to trimming and J lost 4 bases, with 15 bases between them.

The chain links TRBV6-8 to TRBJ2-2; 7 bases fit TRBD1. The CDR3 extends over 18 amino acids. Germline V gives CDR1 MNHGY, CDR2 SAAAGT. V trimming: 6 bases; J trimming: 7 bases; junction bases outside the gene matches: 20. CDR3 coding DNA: TGTGCCAGCAGAACCCCCGTTTGGGGAACCACAGGGGTCGGGGAGCTGTTTTTT. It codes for CASRTPVWGTTGVGELFF.

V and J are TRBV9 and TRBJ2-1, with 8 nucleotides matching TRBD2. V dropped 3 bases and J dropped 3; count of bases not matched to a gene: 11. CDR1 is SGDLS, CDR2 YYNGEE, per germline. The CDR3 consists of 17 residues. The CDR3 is CASSESRTSQDYNEQFF. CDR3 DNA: TGTGCCAGCAGCGAGTCCCGGACTAGCCAAGACTACAATGAGCAGTTCTTC.

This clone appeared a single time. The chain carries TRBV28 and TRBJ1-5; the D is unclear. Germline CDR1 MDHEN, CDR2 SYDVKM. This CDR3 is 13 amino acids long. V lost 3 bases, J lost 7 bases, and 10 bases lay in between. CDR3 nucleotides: TGTGCCAGCAGTTTCCCGGGGATCCAGCCCCAGCATTTT. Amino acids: CASSFPGIQPQHF.

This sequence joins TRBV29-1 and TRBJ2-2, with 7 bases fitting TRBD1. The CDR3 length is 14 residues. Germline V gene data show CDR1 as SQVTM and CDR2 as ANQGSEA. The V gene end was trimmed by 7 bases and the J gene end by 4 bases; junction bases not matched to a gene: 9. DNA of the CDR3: TGCAGCGGCACCGCCGGGACAGTCACCGGGGAGCTGTTTTTT. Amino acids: CSGTAGTVTGELFF.

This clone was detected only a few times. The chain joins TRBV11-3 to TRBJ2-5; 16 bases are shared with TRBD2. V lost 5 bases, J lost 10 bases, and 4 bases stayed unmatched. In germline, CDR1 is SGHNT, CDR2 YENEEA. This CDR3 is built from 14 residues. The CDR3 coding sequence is TGTGCCAGCAGCACTGGGACTAGCGGGAGGGTCCAGTACTTC. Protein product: CASSTGTSGRVQYF. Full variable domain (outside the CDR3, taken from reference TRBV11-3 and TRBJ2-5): EAGVVQSPRYKIIEKKQPVAFWCNPISGHNTLYWYLQNLGQGPELLIRYENEEAVDDSQLPKDRFSAERLKGVDSTLKIQPAELGDSAVYLCASSTGTSGRVQYFGPGTRLLVL.

The CDR3 DNA is TGTGCCTCCCGCAGGGAGAACACTGAAGCTTTCTTT. Its protein is CASRRENTEAFF. V is TRBV30 and J is TRBJ1-1; possible D gene TRBD1, 5 bases. Germline V gene data show CDR1 as GTSNPN and CDR2 as SVGIG (reference sequence). This CDR3 is built from 12 residues. Trimming removed 7 bases at V and 1 base at J, with 10 bases between.

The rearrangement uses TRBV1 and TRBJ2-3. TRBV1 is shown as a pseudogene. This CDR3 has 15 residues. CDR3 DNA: TGCGCCAGCAGCCAAGAGGACGCAGCTACAGATACGCAGTATTTT. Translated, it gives CASSQEDAATDTQYF.

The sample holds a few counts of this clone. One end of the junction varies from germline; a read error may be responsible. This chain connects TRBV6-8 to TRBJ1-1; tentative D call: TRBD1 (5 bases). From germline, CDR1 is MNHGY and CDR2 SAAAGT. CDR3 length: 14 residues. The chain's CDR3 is CAISGQGLGTEAFF. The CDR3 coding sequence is TGTGCCATCAGTGGCCAGGGCTTGGGCACTGAAGCTTTCTTT.

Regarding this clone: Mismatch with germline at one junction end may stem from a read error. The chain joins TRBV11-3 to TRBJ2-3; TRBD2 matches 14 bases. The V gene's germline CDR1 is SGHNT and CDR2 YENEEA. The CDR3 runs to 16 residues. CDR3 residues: CASSPGLAGGTDTQYF. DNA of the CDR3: TGTGCTAGCAGCCCGGGACTAGCGGGAGGCACAGATACGCAGTATTTT.

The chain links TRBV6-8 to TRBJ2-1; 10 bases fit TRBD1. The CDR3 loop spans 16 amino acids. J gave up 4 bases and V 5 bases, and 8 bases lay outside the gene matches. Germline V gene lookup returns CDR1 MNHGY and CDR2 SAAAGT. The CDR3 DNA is TGTGCCAGCAGTGGACGGTGGACAGGGGGTTACAATGAGCAGTTCTTC. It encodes CASSGRWTGGYNEQFF.

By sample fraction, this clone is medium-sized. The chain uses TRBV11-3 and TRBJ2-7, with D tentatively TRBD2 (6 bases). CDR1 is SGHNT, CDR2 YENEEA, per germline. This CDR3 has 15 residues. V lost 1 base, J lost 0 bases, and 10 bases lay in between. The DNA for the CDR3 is TGTGCCAGCAGCTTAGTAGCGGCATCCTCCTACGAGCAGTACTTC. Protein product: CASSLVAASSYEQYF.

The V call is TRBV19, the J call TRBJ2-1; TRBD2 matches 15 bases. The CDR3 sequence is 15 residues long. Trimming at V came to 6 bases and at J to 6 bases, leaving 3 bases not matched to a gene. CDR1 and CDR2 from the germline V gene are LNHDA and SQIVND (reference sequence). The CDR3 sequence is CASRGTSGRFNEQFF. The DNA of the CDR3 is TGTGCCAGTAGGGGGACTAGCGGGAGGTTCAATGAGCAGTTCTTC.

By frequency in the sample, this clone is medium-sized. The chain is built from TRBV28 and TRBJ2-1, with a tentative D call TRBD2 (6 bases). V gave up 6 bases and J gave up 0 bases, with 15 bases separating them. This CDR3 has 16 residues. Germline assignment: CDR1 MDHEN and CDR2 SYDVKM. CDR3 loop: CASRGRWGDSYNEQFF. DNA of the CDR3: TGTGCCAGCAGGGGCCGGTGGGGGGACTCCTACAATGAGCAGTTCTTC.

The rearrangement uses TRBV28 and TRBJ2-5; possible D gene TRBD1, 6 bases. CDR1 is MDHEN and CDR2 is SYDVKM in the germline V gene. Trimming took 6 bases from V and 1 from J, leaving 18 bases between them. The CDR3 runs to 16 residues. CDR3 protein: CASSRAGAWVQETQYF. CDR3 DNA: TGTGCCAGCAGCCGTGCAGGGGCTTGGGTCCAAGAGACCCAGTACTTC. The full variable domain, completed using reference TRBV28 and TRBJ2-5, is DVKVTQSSRYLVKRTGEKVFLECVQDMDHENMFWYRQDPGLGLRLIYFSYDVKMKEKGDIPEGYSVSREKKERFSLILESASTNQTSMYLCASSRAGAWVQETQYFGPGTRLLVL.